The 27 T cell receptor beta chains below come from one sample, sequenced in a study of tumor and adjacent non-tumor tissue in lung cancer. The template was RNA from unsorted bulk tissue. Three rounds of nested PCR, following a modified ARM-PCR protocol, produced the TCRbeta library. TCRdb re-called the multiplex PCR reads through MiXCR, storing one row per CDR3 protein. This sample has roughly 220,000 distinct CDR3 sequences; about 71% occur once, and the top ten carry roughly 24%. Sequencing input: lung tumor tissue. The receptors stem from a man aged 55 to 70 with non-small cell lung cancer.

The CDR3 sequence is CASSPLTGITDTQYF. The CDR3, as DNA: TGTGCCAGCAGTCCCTTAACGGGAATCACAGATACGCAGTATTTT. The gene calls are TRBV12-3 or TRBV12-4 and TRBJ2-3, with D maybe TRBD2 (5 bases). The CDR3 consists of 15 residues. V lost 5 bases to trimming and J lost 2 bases, with 14 bases between them.

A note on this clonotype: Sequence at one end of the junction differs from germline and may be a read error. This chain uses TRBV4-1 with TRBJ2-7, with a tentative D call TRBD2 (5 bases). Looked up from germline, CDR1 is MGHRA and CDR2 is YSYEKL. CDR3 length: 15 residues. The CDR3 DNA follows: TGCGCCATCAGCCAAGTCGGGCCCCTAGCATACGAGCAGTACTTC. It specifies CAISQVGPLAYEQYF.

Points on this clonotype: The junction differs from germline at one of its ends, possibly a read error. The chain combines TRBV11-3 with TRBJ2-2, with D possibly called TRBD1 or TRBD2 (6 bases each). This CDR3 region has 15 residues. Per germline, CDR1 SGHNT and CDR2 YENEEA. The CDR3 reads CASSLWTVNTGGLFF. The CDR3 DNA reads TGTGCCAGCAGCCTTTGGACAGTGAACACCGGGGGGCTGTTTTTT. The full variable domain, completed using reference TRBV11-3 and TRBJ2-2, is EAGVVQSPRYKIIEKKQPVAFWCNPISGHNTLYWYLQNLGQGPELLIRYENEEAVDDSQLPKDRFSAERLKGVDSTLKIQPAELGDSAVYLCASSLWTVNTGGLFFGEGSRLTVL.

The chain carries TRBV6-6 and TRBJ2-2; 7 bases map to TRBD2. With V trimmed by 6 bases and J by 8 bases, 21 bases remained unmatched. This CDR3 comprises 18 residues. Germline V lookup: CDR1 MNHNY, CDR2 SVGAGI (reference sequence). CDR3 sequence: CASRRQTPSGRERGELFF. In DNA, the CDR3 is TGTGCCAGCAGACGTCAGACCCCATCCGGGCGGGAGAGGGGGGAGCTGTTTTTT.

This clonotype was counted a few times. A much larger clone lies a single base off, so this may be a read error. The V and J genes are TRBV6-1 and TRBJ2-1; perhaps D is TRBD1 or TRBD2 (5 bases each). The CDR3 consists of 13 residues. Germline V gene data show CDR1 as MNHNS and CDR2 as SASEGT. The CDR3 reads CTSSEWDGDEQFF. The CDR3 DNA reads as TGTACCAGCAGTGAATGGGACGGGGATGAGCAGTTCTTC.

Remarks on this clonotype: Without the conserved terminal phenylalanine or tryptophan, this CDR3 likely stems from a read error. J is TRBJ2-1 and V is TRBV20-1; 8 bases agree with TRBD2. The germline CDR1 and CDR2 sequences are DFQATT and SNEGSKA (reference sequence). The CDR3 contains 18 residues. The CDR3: CSARDHARTSGTYDEQFI. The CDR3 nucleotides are TGCAGTGCTAGAGATCACGCACGCACTAGCGGCACCTACGATGAGCAGTTCATC.

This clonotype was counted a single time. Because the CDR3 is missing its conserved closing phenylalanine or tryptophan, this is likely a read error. The CDR3 DNA reads as TGTGCCACCAGTCGCCAGGGTAGCGGGAGTGGCACCGGGGAGCTGTTTATT. It specifies CATSRQGSGSGTGELFI. The chain has TRBV24-1 and TRBJ2-2; 9 bases line up with TRBD2. This CDR3 is built from 17 residues. CDR1 KGHDR and CDR2 SFDVKD come from the germline V gene. Trimming at V came to 6 bases and at J to 4 bases, leaving 11 bases not matched to a gene.

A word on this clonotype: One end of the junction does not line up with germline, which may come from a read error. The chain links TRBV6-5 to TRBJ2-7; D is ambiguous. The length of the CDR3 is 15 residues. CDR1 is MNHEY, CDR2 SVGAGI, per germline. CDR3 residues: CVSSYSFGRKDEQYF. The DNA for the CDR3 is TGTGTCAGCAGTTACTCGTTCGGCAGGAAAGACGAGCAGTACTTC.

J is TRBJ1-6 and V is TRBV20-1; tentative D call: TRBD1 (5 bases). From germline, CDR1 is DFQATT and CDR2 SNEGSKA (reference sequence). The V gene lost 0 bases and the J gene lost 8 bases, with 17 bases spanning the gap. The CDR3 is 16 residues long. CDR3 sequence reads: CSARDHAQGMDSPLHF. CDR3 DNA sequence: TGCAGTGCTAGAGATCATGCGCAGGGAATGGATTCACCCCTCCACTTT.

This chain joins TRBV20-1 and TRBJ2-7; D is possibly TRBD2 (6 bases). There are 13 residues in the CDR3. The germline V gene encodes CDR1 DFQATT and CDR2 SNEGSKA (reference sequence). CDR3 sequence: CNASDPTRHEQYV. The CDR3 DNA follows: TGCAATGCTAGCGATCCGACCAGGCACGAGCAGTACGTC.

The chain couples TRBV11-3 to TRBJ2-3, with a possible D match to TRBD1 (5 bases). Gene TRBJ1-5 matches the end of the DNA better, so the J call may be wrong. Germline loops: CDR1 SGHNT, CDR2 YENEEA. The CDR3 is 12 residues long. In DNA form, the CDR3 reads TGTGCCAGCTCGGGGGTAACGGATACGCAGCATTTT. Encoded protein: CASSGVTDTQHF.

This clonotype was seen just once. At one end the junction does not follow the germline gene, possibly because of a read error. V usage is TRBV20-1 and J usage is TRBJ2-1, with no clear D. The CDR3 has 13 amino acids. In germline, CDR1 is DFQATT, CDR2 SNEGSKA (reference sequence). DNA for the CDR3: TGCAGTGGTAGAGAGGCCTATGCACATGAGCAGTTCTTC. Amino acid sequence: CSGREAYAHEQFF.

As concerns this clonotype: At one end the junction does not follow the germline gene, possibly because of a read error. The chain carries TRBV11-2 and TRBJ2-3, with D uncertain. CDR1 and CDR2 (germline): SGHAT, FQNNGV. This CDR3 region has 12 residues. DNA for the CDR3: TGTGTCAGCACCCGTATACAATCGATGGGGTATTTT. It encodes CVSTRIQSMGYF.

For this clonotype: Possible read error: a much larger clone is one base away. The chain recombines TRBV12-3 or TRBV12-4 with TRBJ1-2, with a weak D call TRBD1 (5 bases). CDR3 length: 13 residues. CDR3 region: CPSSSQGHYGYTF. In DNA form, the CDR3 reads TGTCCCAGCAGTTCCCAGGGACACTATGGCTACACCTTC.

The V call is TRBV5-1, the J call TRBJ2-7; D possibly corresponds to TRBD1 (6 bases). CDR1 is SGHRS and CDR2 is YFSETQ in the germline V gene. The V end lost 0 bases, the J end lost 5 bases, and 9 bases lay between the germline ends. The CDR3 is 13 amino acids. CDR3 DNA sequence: TGCGCCAGCAGCTTGGGGACAGCCCACGAGCAGTACTTC. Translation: CASSLGTAHEQYF.

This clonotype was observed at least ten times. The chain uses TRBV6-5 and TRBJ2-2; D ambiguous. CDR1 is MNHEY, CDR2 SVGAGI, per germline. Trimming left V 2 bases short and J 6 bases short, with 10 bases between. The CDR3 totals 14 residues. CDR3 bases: TGTGCCAGCAGTTACCTGAAGGGTTCCGGGGAGCTGTTTTTT. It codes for CASSYLKGSGELFF.

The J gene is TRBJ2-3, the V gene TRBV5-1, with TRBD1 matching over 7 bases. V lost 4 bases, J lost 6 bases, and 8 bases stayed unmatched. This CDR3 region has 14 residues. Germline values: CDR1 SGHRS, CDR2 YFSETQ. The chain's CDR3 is CASSGGQSSDTQYF. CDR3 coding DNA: TGCGCCAGCAGCGGGGGACAGTCCTCGGATACGCAGTATTTT.

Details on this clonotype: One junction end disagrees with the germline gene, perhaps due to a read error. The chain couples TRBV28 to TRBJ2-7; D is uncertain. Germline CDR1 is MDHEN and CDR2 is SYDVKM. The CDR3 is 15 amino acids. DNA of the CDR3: TGTGTCACTCTCTCTTGGATAGGAAGCTCCTACGAGCAATACTTC. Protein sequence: CVTLSWIGSSYEQYF.

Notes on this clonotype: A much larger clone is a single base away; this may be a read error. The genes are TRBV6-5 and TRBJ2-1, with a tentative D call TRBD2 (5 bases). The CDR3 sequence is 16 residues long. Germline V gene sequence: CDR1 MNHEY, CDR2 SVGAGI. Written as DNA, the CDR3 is TGTGCCAGCAGTAGTACTAGAGGGAGCTCCTACAATGAGCGGTTCTTC. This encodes CASSSTRGSSYNERFF.

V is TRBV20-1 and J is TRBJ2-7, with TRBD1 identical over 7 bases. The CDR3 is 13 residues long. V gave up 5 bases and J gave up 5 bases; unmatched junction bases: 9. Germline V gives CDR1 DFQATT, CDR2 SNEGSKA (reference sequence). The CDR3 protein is CSAPTFQGDEQYF. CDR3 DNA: TGCAGTGCTCCCACCTTCCAGGGGGACGAGCAGTACTTC.

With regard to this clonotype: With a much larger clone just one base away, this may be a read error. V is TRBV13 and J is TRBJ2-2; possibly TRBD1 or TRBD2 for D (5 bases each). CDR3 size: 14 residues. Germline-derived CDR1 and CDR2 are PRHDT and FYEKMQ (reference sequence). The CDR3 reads CASTEAGRTGDLFF. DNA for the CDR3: TGTGCCAGCACCGAGGCAGGGCGCACCGGGGACCTGTTTTTT.

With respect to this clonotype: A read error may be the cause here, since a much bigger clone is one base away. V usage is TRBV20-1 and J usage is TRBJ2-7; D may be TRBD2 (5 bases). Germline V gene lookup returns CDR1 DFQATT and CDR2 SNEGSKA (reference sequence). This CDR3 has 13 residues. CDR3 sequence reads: CSPRDTSSYEHYF. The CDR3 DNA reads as TGCAGCCCTCGGGATACGAGCTCCTACGAGCATTACTTC.

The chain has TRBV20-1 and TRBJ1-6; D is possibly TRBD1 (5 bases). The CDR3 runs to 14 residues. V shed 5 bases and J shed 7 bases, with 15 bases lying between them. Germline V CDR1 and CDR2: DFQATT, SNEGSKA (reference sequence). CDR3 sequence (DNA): TGCAGTGCTGGAAGGGACCTAGGGAATTCACCCCTCCACTTT. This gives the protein CSAGRDLGNSPLHF.

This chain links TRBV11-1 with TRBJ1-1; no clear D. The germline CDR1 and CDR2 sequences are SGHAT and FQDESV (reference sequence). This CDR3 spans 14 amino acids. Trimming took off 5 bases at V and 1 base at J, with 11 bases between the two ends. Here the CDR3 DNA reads TGTGCCAGCAGCCCTTCTTGGACGAACACTGAAGCTTTCTTT. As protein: CASSPSWTNTEAFF.

The CDR3 spells CASSLNGAGITDTQYF. CDR3 DNA sequence: TGTGCCAGCAGCTTAAATGGGGCCGGAATAACAGATACGCAGTATTTT. The J gene is TRBJ2-3, the V gene TRBV7-3; maybe TRBD1 (5 bases). V was trimmed by 1 base and J by 3 bases, leaving 14 bases between them. Germline CDR1 SGHTA, CDR2 FQGTGA. CDR3 length: 16 residues.

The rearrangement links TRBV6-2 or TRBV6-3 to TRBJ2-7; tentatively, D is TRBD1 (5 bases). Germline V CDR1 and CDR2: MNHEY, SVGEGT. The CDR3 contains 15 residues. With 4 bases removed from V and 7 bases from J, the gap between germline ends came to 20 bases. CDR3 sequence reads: CASSLNRWGFGEQYF. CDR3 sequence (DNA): TGTGCCAGCAGTTTGAATCGGTGGGGCTTCGGGGAGCAGTACTTC.

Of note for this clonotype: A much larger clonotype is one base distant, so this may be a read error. CDR3 loop: CSAVRGLESQHF. In DNA form, the CDR3 reads TGCAGTGCCGTCAGGGGTTTGGAGTCCCAGCATTTT. The chain uses TRBV20-1 and TRBJ1-5; weak D call: TRBD1 (6 bases). V was clipped by 6 bases and J by 11 bases, with 17 bases between them. Germline CDR1 is DFQATT and CDR2 is SNEGSKA (reference sequence). The CDR3 is 12 amino acids.